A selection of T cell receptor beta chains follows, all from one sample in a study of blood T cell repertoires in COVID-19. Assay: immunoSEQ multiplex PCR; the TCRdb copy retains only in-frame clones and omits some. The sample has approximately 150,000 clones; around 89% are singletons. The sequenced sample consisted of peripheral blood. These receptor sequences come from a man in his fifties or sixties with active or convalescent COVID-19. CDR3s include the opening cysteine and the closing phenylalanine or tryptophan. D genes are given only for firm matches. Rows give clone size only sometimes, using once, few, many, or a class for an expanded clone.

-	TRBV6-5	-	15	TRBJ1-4	CASSRDTDANEKLFF	TGTGCCAGCAGTCGGGACACGGATGCTAATGAAAAACTGTTTTTT
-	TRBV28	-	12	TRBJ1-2	CASTPGVSGYTF	TGTGCCAGCACCCCCGGAGTAAGTGGCTACACCTTC
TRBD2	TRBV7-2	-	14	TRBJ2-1	CASSLGLAGREQFF	TGTGCCAGCAGCTTAGGTCTAGCGGGCCGTGAGCAGTTCTTC
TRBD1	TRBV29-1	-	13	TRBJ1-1	CSVLTGRNTEAFF	TGCAGCGTGTTGACAGGGAGGAACACTGAAGCTTTCTTT
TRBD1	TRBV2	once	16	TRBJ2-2	CASSRDREVGAGELFF	TGTGCCAGCAGTAGGGACAGGGAAGTTGGGGCCGGGGAGCTGTTTTTT
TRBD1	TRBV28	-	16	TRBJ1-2	CASSFFSGTGAYGYTF	TGTGCCAGCAGCTTCTTCTCCGGGACAGGAGCCTATGGCTACACCTTC
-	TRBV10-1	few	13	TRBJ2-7	CASSGRGYYEQYF	TGCGCCAGCAGTGGAAGGGGTTACTACGAGCAGTACTTC
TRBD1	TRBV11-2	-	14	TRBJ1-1	CASSLETGVTEAFF	TGTGCCAGCAGCTTAGAAACAGGGGTCACTGAAGCTTTCTTT
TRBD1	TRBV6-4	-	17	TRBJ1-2	CASSMNRDRGSYYGYTF	TGTGCCAGCAGTATGAACCGGGACAGGGGGTCCTATTATGGCTACACCTTC
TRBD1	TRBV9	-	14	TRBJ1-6	CASSTTGENSPLHF	TGTGCCAGCAGCACGACAGGGGAAAATTCACCCCTCCACTTT
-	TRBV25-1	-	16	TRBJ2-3	CASSPYGGLSTDTQYF	TGTGCCAGCAGTCCCTACGGGGGGCTTAGCACAGATACGCAGTATTTT
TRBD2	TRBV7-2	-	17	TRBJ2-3	CASSLVSGGASTDTQYF	TGTGCCAGCAGCTTAGTTAGCGGGGGAGCTAGCACAGATACGCAGTATTTT
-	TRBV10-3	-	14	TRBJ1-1	CAISGRDLNTEAFF	TGTGCCATCAGTGGCAGGGATCTGAACACTGAAGCTTTCTTT
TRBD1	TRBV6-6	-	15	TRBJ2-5	CASSDAGGARETQYF	TGTGCCAGCAGTGACGCAGGGGGCGCCCGGGAGACCCAGTACTTC
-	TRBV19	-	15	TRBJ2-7	CASPPGGDSSYEQYF	TGTGCCAGCCCGCCCGGCGGGGATTCCTCCTACGAGCAGTACTTC
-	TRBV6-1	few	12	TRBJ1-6	CATNTGNSPLHF	TGTGCCACCAATACGGGTAATTCACCCCTCCACTTT
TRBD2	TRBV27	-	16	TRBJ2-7	CASSGVGRGGSYEQYF	TGTGCCAGCAGTGGCGTCGGGCGGGGGGGTTCCTACGAGCAGTACTTC
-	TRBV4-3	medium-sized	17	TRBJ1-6	CASSQDHSAGYNSPLHF	TGCGCCAGCAGCCAAGATCACTCGGCAGGGTATAATTCACCCCTCCACTTT
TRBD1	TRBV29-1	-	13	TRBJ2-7	CSVRQGSSYEQYF	TGCAGCGTCCGACAGGGGAGCTCCTACGAGCAGTACTTC
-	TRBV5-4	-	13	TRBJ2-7	CASSSTRSYEQYF	TGTGCCAGCAGCTCGACCAGGTCCTACGAGCAGTACTTC
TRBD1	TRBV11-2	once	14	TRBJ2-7	CASSNGQGAYEQYF	TGTGCCAGCAGCAACGGACAGGGGGCCTACGAGCAGTACTTC
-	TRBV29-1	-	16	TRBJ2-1	CSVVDARGGVNNEQFF	TGCAGCGTTGTGGACGCAAGAGGGGGGGTAAACAATGAGCAGTTCTTC
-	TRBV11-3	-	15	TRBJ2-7	CASSLAQDILDEQYF	TGTGCCAGCAGCTTAGCCCAGGACATTCTCGACGAGCAGTACTTC
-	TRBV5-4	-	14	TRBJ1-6	CASSLDREGSPLHF	TGTGCCAGCAGCTTGGACAGGGAGGGTTCACCCCTCCACTTT
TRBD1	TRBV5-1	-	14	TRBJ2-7	CASSTSGLQGVQYF	TGCGCCAGCAGCACCTCGGGATTACAGGGGGTGCAGTACTTC
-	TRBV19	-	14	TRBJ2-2	CASNRGQNTGELFF	TGTGCCAGCAACCGGGGACAGAACACCGGGGAGCTGTTTTTT
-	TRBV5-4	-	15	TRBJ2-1	CASSRDSSSYNEQFF	TGTGCCAGCAGCCGGGACTCAAGCTCCTACAATGAGCAGTTCTTC
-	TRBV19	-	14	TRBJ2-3	CASSQASRTDTQYF	TGTGCCAGTAGTCAAGCGTCTCGCACAGATACGCAGTATTTT
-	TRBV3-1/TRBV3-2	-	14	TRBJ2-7	CASSLRTGNYEQYF	TGTGCCAGCAGCCTCCGGACTGGAAACTACGAGCAGTACTTC
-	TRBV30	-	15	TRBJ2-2	CAWIGTSISTGELFF	TGTGCCTGGATTGGGACTTCCATTAGTACCGGGGAGCTGTTTTTT
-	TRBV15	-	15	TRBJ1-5	CATSRDNGGNQPQHF	TGTGCCACCAGCAGAGATAACGGGGGCAATCAGCCCCAGCATTTT
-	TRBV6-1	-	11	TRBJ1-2	CASSERGGYTF	TGTGCCAGCAGTGAAAGAGGGGGCTACACCTTC
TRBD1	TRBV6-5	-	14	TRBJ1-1	CASSPTGSDTEAFF	TGTGCCAGCAGCCCGACAGGGTCAGACACTGAAGCTTTCTTT
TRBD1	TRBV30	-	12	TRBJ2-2	CACDRDTGELFF	TGTGCCTGTGACAGGGACACCGGGGAGCTGTTTTTT
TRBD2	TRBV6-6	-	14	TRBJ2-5	CASSYSGEGKTQYF	TGTGCCAGCAGTTACTCGGGGGAGGGAAAGACCCAGTACTTC
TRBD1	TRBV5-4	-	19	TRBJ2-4	CASSPPGQGSILAKNIQYF	TGTGCCAGCAGCCCACCGGGACAGGGGTCCATACTAGCCAAAAACATTCAGTACTTC